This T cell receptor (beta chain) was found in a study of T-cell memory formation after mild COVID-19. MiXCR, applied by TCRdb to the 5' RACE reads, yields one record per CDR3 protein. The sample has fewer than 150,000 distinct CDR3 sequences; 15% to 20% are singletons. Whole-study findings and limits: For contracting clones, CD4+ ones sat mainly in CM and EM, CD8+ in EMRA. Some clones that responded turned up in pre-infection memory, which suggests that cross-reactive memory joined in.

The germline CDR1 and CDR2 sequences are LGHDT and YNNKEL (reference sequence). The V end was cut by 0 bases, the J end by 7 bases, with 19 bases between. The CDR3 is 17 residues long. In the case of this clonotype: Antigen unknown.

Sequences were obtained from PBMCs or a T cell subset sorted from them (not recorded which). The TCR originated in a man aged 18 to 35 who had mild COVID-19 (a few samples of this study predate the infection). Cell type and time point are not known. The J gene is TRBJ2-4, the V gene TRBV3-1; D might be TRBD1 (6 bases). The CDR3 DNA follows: TGTGCCAGCAGCCAAGACCGAGGCACAGGGAAAGGGAACATTCAGTACTTC. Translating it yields CASSQDRGTGKGNIQYF.